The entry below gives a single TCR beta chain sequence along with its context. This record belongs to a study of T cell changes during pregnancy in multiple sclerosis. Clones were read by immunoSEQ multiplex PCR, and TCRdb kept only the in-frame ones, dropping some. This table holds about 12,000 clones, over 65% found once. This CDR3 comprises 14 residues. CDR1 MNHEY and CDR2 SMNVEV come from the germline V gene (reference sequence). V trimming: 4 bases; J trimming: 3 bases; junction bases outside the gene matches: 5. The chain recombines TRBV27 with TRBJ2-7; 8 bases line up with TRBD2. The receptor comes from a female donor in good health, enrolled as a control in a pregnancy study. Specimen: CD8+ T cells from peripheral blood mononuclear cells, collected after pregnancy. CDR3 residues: CASSSGGQGYEQYF. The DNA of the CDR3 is TGTGCCAGCAGTTCGGGGGGGCAAGGCTACGAGCAGTACTTC.